The T cell receptor beta chain described here comes from a study of T cell changes during pregnancy in multiple sclerosis. This CDR3 is built from 14 residues. Per germline, CDR1 SGHAT and CDR2 FQNNGV. V trimming: 5 bases; J trimming: 6 bases; junction bases outside the gene matches: 4. TCRdb's table, derived via immunoSEQ multiplex PCR, lists solely in-frame clones and lacks some. The sample shows some 81,000 clones, approximately 94% of them seen only once. The chain joins TRBV11-2 to TRBJ1-5; TRBD1 agrees at 10 bases. Here the sequenced sample was peripheral blood, taken after pregnancy. The clonotype originates from a female donor in good health, enrolled as a control in a pregnancy study. CDR3: CASSIDRGLQPQHF. The CDR3 DNA follows: TGTGCCAGCAGCATCGACAGGGGGCTTCAGCCCCAGCATTTT.